The 20 T cell receptor beta chains in this list originate from one sample, sequenced in a study of blood T cell dynamics during melanoma immunotherapy. The table came from immunoSEQ multiplex PCR; TCRdb's copy has only in-frame clones and leaves some out. The repertoire includes approximately 7,800 clones, 70% to 90% of them detected once, and less than 7% sits in the top ten. The time point denotes: week 3, after first cycle of checkpoint inhibitor. The material was blood, obtained from a patient treated with checkpoint blockade. Receptors originate from a human donor with melanoma.

The rearrangement links TRBV28 to TRBJ1-1; 7 bases match TRBD1. The ends lost 5 bases at V and 1 base at J; junction bases unmatched: 7. Germline V gene data show CDR1 as MDHEN and CDR2 as SYDVKM. The CDR3 consists of 15 residues. The CDR3 nucleotides are TGTGCCAGCAGTACCACCGGGACAGCGAACACTGAAGCTTTCTTT. The encoded protein is CASSTTGTANTEAFF.

The V gene is TRBV7-9, the J gene TRBJ2-7, with 14 nucleotides matching TRBD2. The CDR3 runs 15 residues. The V segment lost 7 bases and the J segment 6 bases; nucleotides outside the gene matches: 8. The germline CDR1 and CDR2 sequences are SEHNR and FQNEAQ (reference sequence). The CDR3 DNA reads TGTGCCAGCACCCCGGGACTAGCGGGAGTTCTCGAGCAGTACTTC. This translates into CASTPGLAGVLEQYF.

The chain uses TRBV6-5 and TRBJ1-4, with 7 nucleotides matching TRBD1. The germline gives CDR1 MNHEY, CDR2 SVGAGI. The J segment lost 5 bases and the V segment lost 0 bases, leaving 0 bases of the junction unmatched. The CDR3 is 14 amino acids. The CDR3 region has the DNA TGTGCCAGCAGTTACTCGGGACAGAATGAAAAACTGTTTTTT. This encodes CASSYSGQNEKLFF.

The V call is TRBV20-1, the J call TRBJ2-1, with 7 bases matching TRBD2. This CDR3 contains 11 residues. V was pared by 6 bases and J by 7 bases, with 3 bases of the junction left unmatched. The germline V gene encodes CDR1 DFQATT and CDR2 SNEGSKA (reference sequence). CDR3 sequence (DNA): TGCAGTGCGGCCGGGGGGAATGAGCAGTTCTTC. Encoded protein: CSAAGGNEQFF.

This chain connects TRBV18 to TRBJ1-1, with a possible D match to TRBD1 (5 bases). The ends were cut back, 3 bases at V and 4 bases at J, with 15 bases in the middle. This CDR3 has 15 residues. Germline-derived CDR1 and CDR2 are KGHSH and LQKENI. CDR3 in DNA: TGTGCCAGCTCACCCGAGGGACCGGGGGTCACTGAAGCTTTCTTT. Its protein is CASSPEGPGVTEAFF.

This clone was found a few times. The J gene is TRBJ2-3, the V gene TRBV19; 8 nucleotides align to TRBD1. The CDR3 length is 13 residues. Germline V gives CDR1 LNHDA, CDR2 SQIVND (reference sequence). V lost 4 bases, J lost 4 bases, and 1 base stayed unmatched. For the CDR3, the DNA is TGTGCCAGTAGTAACAGGGGGGCAGATACGCAGTATTTT. This encodes CASSNRGADTQYF.

This chain links TRBV6-5 with TRBJ1-2; D is undetermined. Trimming removed 7 bases at V and 6 bases at J, with 18 bases between. Germline values: CDR1 MNHEY, CDR2 SVGAGI. This CDR3 has 14 amino acids. CDR3: CASTTSSRGHGYTF. The CDR3 DNA follows: TGTGCCAGCACCACGTCATCCCGCGGGCATGGCTACACCTTC.

The chain couples TRBV19 to TRBJ1-6, with D uncertain. Trimming stripped 3 bases from V and 8 bases from J, with 8 bases between. The CDR3 runs 13 residues. Germline-derived CDR1 and CDR2 are LNHDA and SQIVND (reference sequence). The CDR3 DNA follows: TGTGCCAGTAGTATCGGCGAACATTCACCCCTCCACTTT. This translates into CASSIGEHSPLHF.

V is TRBV7-2 and J is TRBJ1-1; 7 positions agree with TRBD1. There are 14 residues in the CDR3. The germline V gene encodes CDR1 SGHTA and CDR2 FQGNSA. Unmatched junction bases numbered 3, after V lost 5 bases and J lost 0 bases. The DNA of the CDR3 is TGTGCCAGCAGCCCGGGACAGTTGAACACTGAAGCTTTCTTT. Encoded protein: CASSPGQLNTEAFF.

This clone was recorded once. The chain employs TRBV5-4 and TRBJ2-3; 11 bases are shared with TRBD2. The CDR3 is 16 amino acids. J gave up 6 bases and V 3 bases, and 9 bases lay outside the gene matches. Germline values: CDR1 SGHNT, CDR2 YYREEE (reference sequence). CDR3 protein: CASSWSLAGGFDTQYF. The CDR3 nucleotides are TGTGCCAGCAGCTGGAGTCTAGCGGGGGGCTTCGATACGCAGTATTTT.

This clone was recorded once. The chain's CDR3 is CASSPGLLGETQYF. CDR3 in DNA: TGTGCCAGCAGCCCGGGCCTTCTAGGGGAGACCCAGTACTTC. V usage is TRBV11-3 and J usage is TRBJ2-5; D call uncertain. The CDR3 contains 14 residues. Deletions cut 5 bases from V and 5 bases from J, with 15 bases between. Germline V gives CDR1 SGHNT, CDR2 YENEEA. The complete variable domain, with remaining parts taken from reference TRBV11-3 and TRBJ2-5, reads EAGVVQSPRYKIIEKKQPVAFWCNPISGHNTLYWYLQNLGQGPELLIRYENEEAVDDSQLPKDRFSAERLKGVDSTLKIQPAELGDSAVYLCASSPGLLGETQYFGPGTRLLVL.

The rearrangement uses TRBV25-1 and TRBJ2-2, with unresolved D. Looked up from germline, CDR1 is MGHDK and CDR2 is SYGVNS. CDR3 size: 14 residues. V shed 6 bases and J shed 3 bases, with 11 bases lying between them. The CDR3 protein is CASSSFRDTGELFF. The CDR3 DNA is TGTGCCAGCAGCAGTTTTAGAGACACCGGGGAGCTGTTTTTT.

V and J are TRBV5-1 and TRBJ2-3, with D possibly TRBD2 on 6 matching bases. V gave up 6 bases and J gave up 3 bases, with 8 bases separating them. This CDR3 has 12 residues. Germline CDR1 reads SGHRS; CDR2 reads YFSETQ. Here the CDR3 DNA reads TGCGCCAGCACGGGGGAAACAGATACGCAGTATTTT. It codes for CASTGETDTQYF.

V and J are TRBV6-5 and TRBJ2-7, with D unclear. The germline V and J ends were trimmed by 2 bases and 1 base, with 6 bases remaining between them. CDR1 and CDR2 from the germline V gene are MNHEY and SVGAGI. The CDR3 loop spans 13 amino acids. The CDR3 loop is CASSYAGSYEQYF. As DNA, the CDR3 is TGTGCCAGCAGTTACGCAGGATCCTACGAGCAGTACTTC.

This chain links TRBV9 with TRBJ1-1; maybe TRBD1 (5 bases). CDR1 and CDR2 from the germline V gene are SGDLS and YYNGEE. The CDR3 spans 14 residues. Trimming took off 2 bases at V and 1 base at J, with 9 bases between the two ends. The CDR3 here is CASSVATENTEAFF. The CDR3 DNA is TGTGCCAGCAGCGTCGCGACAGAGAACACTGAAGCTTTCTTT.

V is TRBV6-5 and J is TRBJ1-4, with D unclear. This CDR3 has 14 residues. Germline V CDR1 and CDR2: MNHEY, SVGAGI. V was clipped by 2 bases and J by 0 bases, with 4 bases between them. The CDR3 DNA follows: TGTGCCAGCAGTTACAGTGCAACTAATGAAAAACTGTTTTTT. It codes for CASSYSATNEKLFF.

The chain employs TRBV4-1 and TRBJ2-5, with D hard to call. Germline loops: CDR1 MGHRA, CDR2 YSYEKL. With 5 bases removed from V and 5 bases from J, the gap between germline ends came to 18 bases. This CDR3 comprises 15 residues. The DNA of the CDR3 is TGCGCCAGCAGCGCGAGATCCAGAGGAGTGGAGACCCAGTACTTC. Amino acids: CASSARSRGVETQYF.

The chain links TRBV28 to TRBJ2-7; 9 nucleotides align to TRBD2. V was pared by 7 bases and J by 5 bases, with 24 bases of the junction left unmatched. This CDR3 region has 19 residues. CDR1 and CDR2 from the germline V gene are MDHEN and SYDVKM. CDR3 nucleotides: TGTGCCAGCATCTCCAGTTTCGGCCAGCGGGGGGACCCCTACCACGAGCAGTACTTC. This translates into CASISSFGQRGDPYHEQYF.

The CDR3: CASSLGLGPYEQYF. The CDR3 DNA is TGTGCCAGCAGCTTAGGACTGGGACCCTACGAGCAGTACTTC. This chain links TRBV7-2 with TRBJ2-7; either TRBD1 or TRBD2 may supply D (5 bases each). Germline assignment: CDR1 SGHTA and CDR2 FQGNSA. Between the trimmed V and J ends, which lost 1 base and 2 bases, there was a span of 9 bases. This CDR3 is 14 amino acids long.

This clone was detected only once. This chain joins TRBV29-1 and TRBJ1-4; D possibly corresponds to TRBD1 (6 bases). CDR1 is SQVTM and CDR2 is ANQGSEA in the germline V gene. The V end was cut by 1 base, the J end by 3 bases, with 9 bases between. This CDR3 spans 14 amino acids. CDR3 sequence (DNA): TGCAGCGTTGAAGGGACAGAGGCTAATGAAAAACTGTTTTTT. Amino acids: CSVEGTEANEKLFF.